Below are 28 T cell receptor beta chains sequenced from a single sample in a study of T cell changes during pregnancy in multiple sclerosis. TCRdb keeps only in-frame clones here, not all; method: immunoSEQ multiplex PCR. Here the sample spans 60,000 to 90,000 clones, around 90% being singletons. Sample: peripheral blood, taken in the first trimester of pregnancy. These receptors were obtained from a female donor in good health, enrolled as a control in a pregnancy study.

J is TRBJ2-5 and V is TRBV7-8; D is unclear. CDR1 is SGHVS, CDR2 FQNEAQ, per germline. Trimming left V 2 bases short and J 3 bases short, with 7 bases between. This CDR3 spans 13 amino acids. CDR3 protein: CASSLLAKETQYF. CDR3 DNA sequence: TGTGCCAGCAGCTTATTAGCCAAAGAGACCCAGTACTTC.

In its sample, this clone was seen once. Here the CDR3 DNA reads TGTGCCAGCAGTTACTCACGGGACAAACGCACAGATACGCAGTATTTT. Its protein is CASSYSRDKRTDTQYF. The chain is built from TRBV6-6 and TRBJ2-3, with a tentative D call TRBD1 (6 bases). The length of the CDR3 is 16 residues. Germline lookup yields CDR1 MNHNY and CDR2 SVGAGI (reference sequence). The germline V and J ends were trimmed by 0 bases and 1 base, with 11 bases remaining between them.

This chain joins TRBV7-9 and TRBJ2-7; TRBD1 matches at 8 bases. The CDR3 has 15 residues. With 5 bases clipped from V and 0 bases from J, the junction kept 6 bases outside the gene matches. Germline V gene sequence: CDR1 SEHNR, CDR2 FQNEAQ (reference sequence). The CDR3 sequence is CASSVSGTGSYEQYF. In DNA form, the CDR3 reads TGTGCCAGCAGCGTGTCCGGGACAGGCTCCTACGAGCAGTACTTC.

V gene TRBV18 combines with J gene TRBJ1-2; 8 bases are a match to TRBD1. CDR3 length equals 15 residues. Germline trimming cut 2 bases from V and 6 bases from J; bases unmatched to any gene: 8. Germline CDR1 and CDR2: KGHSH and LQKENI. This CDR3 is CASSPYGQGGDGYTF. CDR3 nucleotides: TGTGCCAGCTCACCATACGGACAGGGAGGAGATGGCTACACCTTC. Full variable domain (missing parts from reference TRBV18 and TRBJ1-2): NAGVMQNPRHLVRRRGQEARLRCSPMKGHSHVYWYRQLPEEGLKFMVYLQKENIIDESGMPKERFSAEFPKEGPSILRIQQVVRGDSAAYFCASSPYGQGGDGYTFGSGTRLTVV.

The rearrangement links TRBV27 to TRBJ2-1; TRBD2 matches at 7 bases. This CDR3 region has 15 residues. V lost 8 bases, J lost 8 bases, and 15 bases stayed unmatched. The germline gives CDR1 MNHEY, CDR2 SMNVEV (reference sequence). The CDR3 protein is CASCQLGTTAYEQFF. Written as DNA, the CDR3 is TGTGCCAGCTGTCAGTTAGGGACTACCGCCTATGAGCAGTTCTTC.

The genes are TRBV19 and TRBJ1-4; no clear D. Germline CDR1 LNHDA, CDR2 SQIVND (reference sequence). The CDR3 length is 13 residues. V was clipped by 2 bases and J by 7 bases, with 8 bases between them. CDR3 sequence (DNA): TGTGCCAGTAGTATAACCCGGAGTGAAAAACTGTTTTTT. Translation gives CASSITRSEKLFF.

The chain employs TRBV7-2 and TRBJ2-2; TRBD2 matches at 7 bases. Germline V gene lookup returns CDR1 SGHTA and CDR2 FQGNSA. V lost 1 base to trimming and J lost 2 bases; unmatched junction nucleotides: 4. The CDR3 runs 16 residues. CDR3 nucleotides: TGTGCCAGCAGCTTAGTCTCGGGAGGAAACACCGGGGAGCTGTTTTTT. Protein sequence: CASSLVSGGNTGELFF.

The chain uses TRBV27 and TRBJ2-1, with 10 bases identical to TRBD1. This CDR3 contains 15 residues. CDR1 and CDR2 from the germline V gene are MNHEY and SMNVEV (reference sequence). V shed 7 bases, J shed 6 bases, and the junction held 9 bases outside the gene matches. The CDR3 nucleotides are TGTGCCAGCACTCCAATTGGGACAGGGGTCAATGAGCAGTTCTTC. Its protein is CASTPIGTGVNEQFF.

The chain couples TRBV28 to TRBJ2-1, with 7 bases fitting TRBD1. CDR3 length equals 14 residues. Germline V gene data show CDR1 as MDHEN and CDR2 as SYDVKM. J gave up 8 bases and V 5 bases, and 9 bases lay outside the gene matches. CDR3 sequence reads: CASSTGTDVDEQFF. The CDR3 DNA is TGTGCCAGCAGTACCGGGACAGATGTGGATGAGCAGTTCTTC.

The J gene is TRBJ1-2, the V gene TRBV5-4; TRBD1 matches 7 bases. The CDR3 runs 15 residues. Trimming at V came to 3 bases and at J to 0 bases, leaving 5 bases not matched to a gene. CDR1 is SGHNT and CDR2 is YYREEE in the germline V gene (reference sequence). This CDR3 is CASSSRTGTNYGYTF. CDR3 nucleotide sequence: TGTGCCAGCAGCTCTCGGACAGGAACTAACTATGGCTACACCTTC.

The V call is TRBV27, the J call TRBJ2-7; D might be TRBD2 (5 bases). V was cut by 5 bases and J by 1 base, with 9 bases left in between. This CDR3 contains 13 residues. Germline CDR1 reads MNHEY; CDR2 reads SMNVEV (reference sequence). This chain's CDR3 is CASSPGISYEQYF. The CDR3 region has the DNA TGTGCCAGCAGTCCCGGGATTTCCTACGAGCAGTACTTC.

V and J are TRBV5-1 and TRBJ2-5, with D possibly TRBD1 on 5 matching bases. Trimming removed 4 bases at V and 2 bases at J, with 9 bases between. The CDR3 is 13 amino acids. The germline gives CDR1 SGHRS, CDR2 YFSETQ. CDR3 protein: CASSPQGQETQYF. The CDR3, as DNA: TGCGCCAGCAGCCCGCAGGGACAAGAGACCCAGTACTTC.

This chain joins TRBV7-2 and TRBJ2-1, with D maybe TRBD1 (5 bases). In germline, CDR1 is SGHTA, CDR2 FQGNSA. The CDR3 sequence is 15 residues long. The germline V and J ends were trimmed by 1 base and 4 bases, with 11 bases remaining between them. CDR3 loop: CASSLGTPGYNEQFF. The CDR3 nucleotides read TGTGCCAGCAGCTTAGGGACACCTGGATACAATGAGCAGTTCTTC. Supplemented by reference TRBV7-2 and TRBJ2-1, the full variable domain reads GAGVSQSPSNKVTEKGKDVELRCDPISGHTALYWYRQSLGQGLEFLIYFQGNSAPDKSGLPSDRFSAERTGGSVSTLTIQRTQQEDSAVYLCASSLGTPGYNEQFFGPGTRLTVL.

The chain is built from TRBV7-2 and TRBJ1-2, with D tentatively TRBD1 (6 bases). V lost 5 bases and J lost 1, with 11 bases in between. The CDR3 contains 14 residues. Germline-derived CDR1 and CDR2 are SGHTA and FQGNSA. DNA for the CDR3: TGTGCCAGCAGCCCGGACAGTAATAACTATGGCTACACCTTC. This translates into CASSPDSNNYGYTF.

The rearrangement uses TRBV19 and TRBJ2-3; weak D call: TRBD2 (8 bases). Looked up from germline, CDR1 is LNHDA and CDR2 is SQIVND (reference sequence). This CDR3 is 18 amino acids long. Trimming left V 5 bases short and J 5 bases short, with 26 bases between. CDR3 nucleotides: TGTGCCAGTAGTTCTGGCAGGGGGAGACTAGCGAGAGGAGATACGCAGTATTTT. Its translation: CASSSGRGRLARGDTQYF.

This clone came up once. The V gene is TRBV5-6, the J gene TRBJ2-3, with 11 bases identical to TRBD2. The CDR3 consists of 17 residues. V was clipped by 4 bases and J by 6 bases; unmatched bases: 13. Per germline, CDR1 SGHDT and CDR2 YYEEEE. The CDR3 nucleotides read TGTGCCAGCAGCAAGGTACTAGCGGGGGATTTATTGGATACGCAGTATTTT. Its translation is CASSKVLAGDLLDTQYF.

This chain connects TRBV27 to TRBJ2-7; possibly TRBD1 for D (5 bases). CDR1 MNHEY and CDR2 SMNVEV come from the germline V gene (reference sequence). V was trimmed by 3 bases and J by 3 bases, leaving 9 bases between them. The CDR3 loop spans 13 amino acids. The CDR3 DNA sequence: TGTGCCAGCAGTTTTGGTCAGGGCTACGAGCAGTACTTC. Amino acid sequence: CASSFGQGYEQYF.

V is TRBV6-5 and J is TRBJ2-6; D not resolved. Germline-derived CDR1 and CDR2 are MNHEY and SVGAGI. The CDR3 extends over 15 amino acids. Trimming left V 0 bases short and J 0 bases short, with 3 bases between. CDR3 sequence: CASSYSISGANVLTF. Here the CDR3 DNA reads TGTGCCAGCAGTTACTCTATCTCTGGGGCCAACGTCCTGACTTTC.

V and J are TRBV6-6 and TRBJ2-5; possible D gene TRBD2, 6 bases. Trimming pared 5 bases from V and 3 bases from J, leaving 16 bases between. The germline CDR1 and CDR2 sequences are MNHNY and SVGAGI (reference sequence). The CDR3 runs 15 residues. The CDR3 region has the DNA TGTGCCAGCAGTCCCGGACTAAATGGGGAAGAGACCCAGTACTTC. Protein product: CASSPGLNGEETQYF.

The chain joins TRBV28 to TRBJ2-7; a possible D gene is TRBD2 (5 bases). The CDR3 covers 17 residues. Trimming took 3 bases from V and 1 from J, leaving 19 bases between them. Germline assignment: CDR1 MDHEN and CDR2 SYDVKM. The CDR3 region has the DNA TGTGCCAGCAGTTTTTCCTTCGGGGAGAGCGAATCCTACGAGCAGTACTTC. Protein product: CASSFSFGESESYEQYF.

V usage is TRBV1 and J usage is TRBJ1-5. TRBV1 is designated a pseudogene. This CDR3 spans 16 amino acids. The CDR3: CTSSQDSTSRGQPQHF. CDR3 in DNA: TGCACCAGCAGCCAAGATTCCACATCCCGGGGTCAGCCCCAGCATTTT.

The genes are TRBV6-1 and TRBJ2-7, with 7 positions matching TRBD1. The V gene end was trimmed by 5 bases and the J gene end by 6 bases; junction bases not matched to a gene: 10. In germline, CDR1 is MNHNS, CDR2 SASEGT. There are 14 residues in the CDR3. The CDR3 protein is CASSRQGGGVEQYF. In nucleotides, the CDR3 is TGTGCCAGCAGTAGACAGGGCGGTGGGGTCGAGCAGTACTTC.

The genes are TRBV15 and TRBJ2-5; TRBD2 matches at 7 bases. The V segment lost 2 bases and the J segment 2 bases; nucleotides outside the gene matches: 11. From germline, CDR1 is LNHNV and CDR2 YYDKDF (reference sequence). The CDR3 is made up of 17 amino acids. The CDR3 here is CATSRTYLAGDQETQYF. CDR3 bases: TGTGCCACCAGCAGAACATACCTGGCGGGGGATCAAGAGACCCAGTACTTC. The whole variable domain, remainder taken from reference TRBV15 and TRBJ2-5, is DAMVIQNPRYQVTQFGKPVTLSCSQTLNHNVMYWYQQKSSQAPKLLFHYYDKDFNNEADTPDNFQSRRPNTSFCFLDIRSPGLGDTAMYLCATSRTYLAGDQETQYFGPGTRLLVL.

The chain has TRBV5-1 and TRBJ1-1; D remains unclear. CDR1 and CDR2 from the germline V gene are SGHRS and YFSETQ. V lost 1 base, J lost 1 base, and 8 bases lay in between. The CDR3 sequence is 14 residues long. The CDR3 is CASSLTTSNTEAFF. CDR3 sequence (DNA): TGCGCCAGCAGCTTGACCACTTCGAACACTGAAGCTTTCTTT.

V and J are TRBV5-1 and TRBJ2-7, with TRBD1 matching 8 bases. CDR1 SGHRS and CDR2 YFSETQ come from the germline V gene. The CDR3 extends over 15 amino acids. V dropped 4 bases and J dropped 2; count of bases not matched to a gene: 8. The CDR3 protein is CASSPGGAIAYEQYF. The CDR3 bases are TGCGCCAGCAGCCCAGGGGGCGCGATCGCCTACGAGCAGTACTTC.

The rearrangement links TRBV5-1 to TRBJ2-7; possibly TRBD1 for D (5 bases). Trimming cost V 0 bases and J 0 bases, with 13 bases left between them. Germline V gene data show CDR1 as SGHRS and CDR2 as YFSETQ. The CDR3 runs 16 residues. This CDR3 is CASSLEPWQGSYEQYF. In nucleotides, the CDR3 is TGCGCCAGCAGCTTGGAACCGTGGCAGGGCTCCTACGAGCAGTACTTC.

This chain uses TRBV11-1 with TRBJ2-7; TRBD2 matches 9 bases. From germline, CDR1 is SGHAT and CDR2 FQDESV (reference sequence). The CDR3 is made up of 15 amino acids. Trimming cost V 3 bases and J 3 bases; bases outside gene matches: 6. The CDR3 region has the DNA TGTGCCAGCAGCTTCGCGACTAGCGGTCTCTACGAGCAGTACTTC. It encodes CASSFATSGLYEQYF.

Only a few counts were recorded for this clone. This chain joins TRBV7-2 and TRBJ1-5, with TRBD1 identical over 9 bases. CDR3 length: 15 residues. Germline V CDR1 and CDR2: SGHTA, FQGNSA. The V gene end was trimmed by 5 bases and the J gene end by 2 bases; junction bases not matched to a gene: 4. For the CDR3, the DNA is TGTGCCAGCAGCCCGGGACAGGGAGGCAATCAGCCCCAGCATTTT. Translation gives CASSPGQGGNQPQHF. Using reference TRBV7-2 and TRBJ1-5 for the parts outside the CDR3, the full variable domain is GAGVSQSPSNKVTEKGKDVELRCDPISGHTALYWYRQSLGQGLEFLIYFQGNSAPDKSGLPSDRFSAERTGGSVSTLTIQRTQQEDSAVYLCASSPGQGGNQPQHFGDGTRLSIL.